The entry below gives a single T cell receptor beta chain sequence along with its context. Trimming left V 0 bases short and J 4 bases short, with 16 bases between. Per germline, CDR1 SGDLS and CDR2 YYNGEE. The CDR3 runs 16 residues. Per the original methods: From reference gene primer amplification, estimates of nucleated cell counts were derived. Assay: immunoSEQ multiplex PCR; the TCRdb copy retains only in-frame clones and omits some. Clone size and the V and J calls come from that table; the DNA yielded D and trimming. The data hold about 46,000 clones, with 84% observed a single time. This record belongs to a study of blood T cell repertoires in COVID-19.

The source is a man aged 55 to 70 with acute or convalescent COVID-19. The chain links TRBV9 to TRBJ1-2; D may be TRBD1 (6 bases). Sequencing was carried out using peripheral blood. The CDR3 loop reads CASSVASDGQPYGYTF. The CDR3 DNA follows: TGTGCCAGCAGCGTAGCTTCGGATGGACAGCCCTATGGCTACACCTTC.